The 18 T cell receptor beta chains presented below share a single source sample, sequenced in a study of blood T cells in healthy people across ages. The use of a sample-barcoded 5' primer and a J-beta primer mix characterized a second PCR of about 7 to 12 cycles. TCRdb independently ran MiXCR on the 5' RACE reads; one entry per CDR3 protein. Seen here are 800,000 or so distinct CDR3 sequences, approximately 67% observed once, and the top ten hold around 30%. The source material was blood. The receptors shown here come from a man between 25 and 39 years old in good health.

In its sample, this clonotype was seen a few times. The chain is built from TRBV29-1 and TRBJ2-7, with D maybe TRBD1 (5 bases). The germline V gene has CDR1 SQVTM and CDR2 ANQGSEA. This CDR3 has 15 amino acids. The germline V and J ends were trimmed by 2 bases and 2 bases, with 16 bases remaining between them. Here the CDR3 DNA reads TGCAGCGTTGAAAGCCCGCAGGGCAGTCCCTACGAGCAGTACTTC. This codes for CSVESPQGSPYEQYF.

The rearrangement uses TRBV11-2 and TRBJ2-5, with D tentatively TRBD1 (6 bases). Trimming took 5 bases from V and 5 from J, leaving 15 bases between them. The germline gives CDR1 SGHAT, CDR2 FQNNGV. The CDR3 contains 14 residues. CDR3 in DNA: TGTGCCAGCAGCGTCCTGTTTCAGGGGGAGACCCAGTACTTC. As protein: CASSVLFQGETQYF. Supplemented by reference TRBV11-2 and TRBJ2-5, the full variable domain reads EAGVAQSPRYKIIEKRQSVAFWCNPISGHATLYWYQQILGQGPKLLIQFQNNGVVDDSQLPKDRFSAERLKGVDSTLKIQPAKLEDSAVYLCASSVLFQGETQYFGPGTRLLVL.

This clonotype was seen only once. V usage is TRBV9 and J usage is TRBJ1-5, with TRBD1 as a possible D gene (5 bases). The germline V and J ends were trimmed by 2 bases and 2 bases, with 8 bases remaining between them. Per germline, CDR1 SGDLS and CDR2 YYNGEE. This CDR3 has 14 amino acids. Here the CDR3 reads CASSVRGGNQPQHF. Written as DNA, the CDR3 is TGTGCCAGCAGCGTTAGGGGTGGCAATCAGCCCCAGCATTTT.

This clonotype was seen only a few times. The rearrangement links TRBV6-2 or TRBV6-3 to TRBJ2-7; D may correspond to TRBD1 or TRBD2 (5 bases each). Per germline, CDR1 MNHEY and CDR2 SVGEGT. This CDR3 comprises 14 residues. Trimming cost V 2 bases and J 5 bases, with 13 bases left between them. The CDR3, as DNA: TGTGCCAGCAGTTACCGGGACCGACCCCACGAGCAGTACTTC. Encoded protein: CASSYRDRPHEQYF.

The chain links TRBV3-1 to TRBJ2-1, with TRBD2 matching over 9 bases. CDR3 size: 18 residues. CDR1 LGHDT and CDR2 YNNKEL come from the germline V gene (reference sequence). V trimming: 0 bases; J trimming: 8 bases; junction bases outside the gene matches: 14. The CDR3 here is CASSQDLLVSGGAYEQFF. Written as DNA, the CDR3 is TGTGCCAGCAGCCAAGATCTATTGGTTAGCGGGGGCGCTTATGAGCAGTTCTTC.

The chain couples TRBV4-2 to TRBJ1-4, with a weak D call TRBD1 (6 bases). V was cut by 1 base and J by 4 bases, with 10 bases left in between. This CDR3 is 15 amino acids long. Looked up from germline, CDR1 is LGHNA and CDR2 is YNFKEQ. The CDR3 region has the DNA TGTGCCAGCAGCCAAGGACAGGAACTTAATGAAAAACTGTTTTTT. This gives the protein CASSQGQELNEKLFF.

The genes are TRBV10-3 and TRBJ2-1, with D unclear. Trimming took off 2 bases at V and 0 bases at J, with 8 bases between the two ends. Per the germline V gene, CDR1 is ENHRY and CDR2 is SYGVKD. The CDR3 is 15 residues long. In DNA form, the CDR3 reads TGTGCCATCAGTGAGCCCGGGCCCTCCTACAATGAGCAGTTCTTC. Amino acid sequence: CAISEPGPSYNEQFF.

V usage is TRBV18 and J usage is TRBJ1-2; no reliable D call. Germline V CDR1 and CDR2: KGHSH, LQKENI. The CDR3 covers 15 residues. The V and J ends lost 0 bases and 0 bases respectively, with 8 bases between them. The CDR3 spells CASSPPTGANYGYTF. The CDR3 DNA reads TGTGCCAGCTCACCACCCACCGGAGCTAACTATGGCTACACCTTC.

The CDR3 DNA sequence: TGTGCCAGCACCATGAGACCCCATCCCACAGATACGCAGTATTTT. Its translation is CASTMRPHPTDTQYF. The J gene is TRBJ2-3, the V gene TRBV12-3 or TRBV12-4, with D hard to call. The CDR3 spans 15 residues. The ends were cut back, 7 bases at V and 2 bases at J, with 16 bases in the middle.

The chain combines TRBV7-2 with TRBJ2-1, with 8 bases lining up with TRBD1. CDR1 is SGHTA and CDR2 is FQGNSA in the germline V gene. The CDR3 length is 14 residues. J was trimmed by 9 bases and V by 5 bases; bases with no gene match: 9. CDR3 nucleotide sequence: TGTGCCAGCAGCCCAGGACAGGGTACGGGTGAGCAGTTCTTC. It specifies CASSPGQGTGEQFF.

V usage is TRBV12-3 or TRBV12-4 and J usage is TRBJ2-5, with 8 positions matching TRBD2. The junction had 5 bases not matched to a gene; V was cut back by 2 bases and J by 0 bases. This CDR3 has 16 amino acids. The CDR3: CASSLLSGGHQETQYF. The CDR3 coding sequence is TGTGCCAGCAGTTTATTGAGCGGGGGCCACCAAGAGACCCAGTACTTC.

DNA of the CDR3: TGTGCCATCAGTGATGACAGTAGTCAGTCCTACGAGCAGTACTTC. It encodes CAISDDSSQSYEQYF. The chain combines TRBV10-3 with TRBJ2-7; D is possibly TRBD1 (5 bases). CDR1 and CDR2 from the germline V gene are ENHRY and SYGVKD. Trimming took off 3 bases at V and 1 base at J, with 13 bases between the two ends. The CDR3 is 15 amino acids.

J is TRBJ2-3 and V is TRBV21-1; the table's D call of TRBD1 was not tested on the DNA. TRBV21-1 is annotated as a pseudogene. The CDR3 runs 15 residues. The CDR3 loop reads CAGVPLGTYTDTQYF. CDR3 in DNA: TGTGCCGGCGTTCCTCTCGGGACGTACACAGATACGCAGTATTTT.

This rearrangement joins TRBV6-2 or TRBV6-3 to TRBJ2-1; D could derive from TRBD1 or TRBD2 (5 bases each). V dropped 7 bases and J dropped 5 bases, with 18 bases sitting between them. This CDR3 is built from 15 residues. Germline V CDR1 and CDR2: MNHEY, SVGEGT. Here the CDR3 reads CASIDYTGANNEQFF. The CDR3 region has the DNA TGTGCCAGCATCGACTATACCGGGGCGAACAATGAGCAGTTCTTC.

This rearrangement joins TRBV20-1 to TRBJ1-6, with D possibly being TRBD1 (6 bases). The CDR3 totals 18 residues. V was pared by 6 bases and J by 0 bases, with 21 bases between. Germline-derived CDR1 and CDR2 are DFQATT and SNEGSKA (reference sequence). This CDR3 is CSAEQGVGLSSYNSPLHF. Written as DNA, the CDR3 is TGCAGTGCAGAACAGGGTGTGGGACTTAGCTCCTATAATTCACCCCTCCACTTT.

The chain links TRBV10-3 to TRBJ2-3; 7 nucleotides line up with TRBD1. Germline CDR1 reads ENHRY; CDR2 reads SYGVKD. CDR3 length: 15 amino acids. After removal of 6 bases from V and 2 bases from J, the junction contained 8 bases not matched to a gene. The CDR3 nucleotides read TGTGCCATCAGCTTGACAGGGTCGGTCACAGATACGCAGTATTTT. Translation: CAISLTGSVTDTQYF.

This chain links TRBV20-1 with TRBJ2-6; perhaps TRBD1 as D (5 bases). V was pared by 6 bases and J by 0 bases, with 15 bases between. The CDR3 covers 16 residues. Germline V lookup: CDR1 DFQATT, CDR2 SNEGSKA (reference sequence). CDR3 bases: TGCAGTGCCCCGGACACGCGCAGCTCTGGGGCCAACGTCCTGACTTTC. Protein sequence: CSAPDTRSSGANVLTF.

The chain recombines TRBV10-3 with TRBJ2-4; the D gene could be TRBD1 or TRBD2 (5 bases each). Germline CDR1 ENHRY, CDR2 SYGVKD. The CDR3 is 15 residues long. V lost 4 bases, J lost 6 bases, and 16 bases lay in between. CDR3 sequence (DNA): TGTGCCATCAGTGGGGCTGGGGCGGGTGGAAACATTCAGTACTTC. This codes for CAISGAGAGGNIQYF.